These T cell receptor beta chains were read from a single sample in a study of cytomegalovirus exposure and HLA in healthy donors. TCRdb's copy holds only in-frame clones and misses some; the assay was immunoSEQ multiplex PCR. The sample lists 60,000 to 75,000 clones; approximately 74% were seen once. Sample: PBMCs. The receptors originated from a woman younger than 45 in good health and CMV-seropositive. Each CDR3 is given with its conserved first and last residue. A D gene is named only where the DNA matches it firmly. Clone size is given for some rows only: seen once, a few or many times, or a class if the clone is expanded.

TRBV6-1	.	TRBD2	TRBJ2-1	CASSGGGFELDEQFF	TGTGCCAGCAGTGGGGGAGGGTTTGAGTTGGATGAGCAGTTCTTC
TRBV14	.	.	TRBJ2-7	CASSQDRRGEQYF	TGTGCCAGCAGCCAAGATCGTAGAGGCGAGCAGTACTTC
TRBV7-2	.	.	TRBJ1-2	CASSQQLNYGYTF	TGTGCCAGCAGCCAACAACTAAACTATGGCTACACCTTC
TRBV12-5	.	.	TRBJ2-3	CASGATDTQYF	TGTGCTAGTGGGGCAACAGATACGCAGTATTTT
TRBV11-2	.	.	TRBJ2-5	CASSAGSQETQYF	TGTGCCAGCAGCGCGGGGTCTCAAGAGACCCAGTACTTC
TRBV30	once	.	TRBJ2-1	CAWSAGRGNEQFF	TGTGCCTGGAGCGCAGGGCGGGGCAATGAGCAGTTCTTC
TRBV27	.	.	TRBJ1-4	CASSVEPGQAKLFF	TGTGCCAGCAGCGTTGAACCGGGACAAGCCAAACTGTTTTTT
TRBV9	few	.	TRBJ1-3	CASSVAGSGNTIYF	TGTGCCAGCAGCGTAGCGGGTTCTGGAAACACCATATATTTT
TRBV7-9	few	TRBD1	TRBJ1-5	CASSSGTGLGQPQHF	TGTGCCAGCAGCTCGGGGACAGGGCTGGGTCAGCCCCAGCATTTT
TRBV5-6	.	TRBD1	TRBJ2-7	CASSYGQGSEQYF	TGTGCCAGCAGCTACGGACAGGGTAGCGAGCAGTACTTC
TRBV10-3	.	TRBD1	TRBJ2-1	CATTYFPGQRYNEQFF	TGTGCCACCACCTATTTCCCGGGACAGAGGTACAATGAGCAGTTCTTC
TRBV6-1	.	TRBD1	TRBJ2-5	CASSAQRGQGKETQYF	TGTGCCAGCAGTGCCCAAAGGGGACAGGGCAAAGAGACCCAGTACTTC
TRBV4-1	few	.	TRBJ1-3	CASSKLLLPNSGNTIYF	TGCGCCAGCAGCAAGCTCCTACTGCCTAATTCTGGAAACACCATATATTTT
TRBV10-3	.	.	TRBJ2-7	CAISESTPGGPYEQYF	TGTGCCATCAGTGAGTCGACTCCAGGGGGGCCCTACGAGCAGTACTTC
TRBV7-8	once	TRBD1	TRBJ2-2	CASSFHRGRTGELFF	TGTGCCAGCAGCTTCCACAGGGGACGCACCGGGGAGCTGTTTTTT
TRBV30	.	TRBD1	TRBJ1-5	CAWSVRSRGGTDSNQPQHF	TGTGCCTGGAGTGTAAGGTCGAGAGGCGGGACAGATAGCAATCAGCCCCAGCATTTT
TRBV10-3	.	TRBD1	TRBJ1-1	CAIYPGQGAEAFF	TGTGCCATCTATCCGGGACAGGGCGCTGAAGCTTTCTTT
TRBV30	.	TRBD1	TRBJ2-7	CASNPRDSSYEQYF	TGTGCCTCAAACCCCCGGGACAGTTCCTACGAGCAGTACTTC
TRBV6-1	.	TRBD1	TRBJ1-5	CASSGQGAGQPQHF	TGTGCCAGCAGTGGACAGGGGGCAGGACAGCCCCAGCATTTT
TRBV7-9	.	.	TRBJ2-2	CASSFVGGAGELFF	TGTGCCAGCAGCTTCGTAGGAGGCGCCGGGGAGCTGTTTTTT
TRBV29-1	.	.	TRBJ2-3	CSVVLTDTQYF	TGCAGCGTTGTCCTCACAGATACGCAGTATTTT
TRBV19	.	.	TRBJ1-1	CASSIYGREDTEAFF	TGTGCCAGTAGTATTTACGGCAGGGAGGACACTGAAGCTTTCTTT
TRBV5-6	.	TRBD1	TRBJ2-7	CASSATGGYEQYF	TGTGCCAGCAGCGCAACAGGGGGCTACGAGCAGTACTTC
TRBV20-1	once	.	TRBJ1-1	CSPAREEAFF	TGCAGCCCTGCTAGGGAGGAAGCTTTCTTT
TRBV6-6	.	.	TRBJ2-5	CASSKDRTWVTQYF	TGTGCCAGCAGTAAAGACAGGACCTGGGTGACCCAGTACTTC
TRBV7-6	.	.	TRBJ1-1	CASSLGGHNTEAFF	TGTGCCAGCAGCTTAGGCGGGCACAACACTGAAGCTTTCTTT
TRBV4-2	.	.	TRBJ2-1	CASSQDLAGSSYNEQFF	TGTGCCAGCAGCCAAGATCTGGCCGGGAGCTCCTACAATGAGCAGTTCTTC
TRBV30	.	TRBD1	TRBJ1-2	CAWSRGGMDGYTF	TGTGCCTGGAGCCGAGGGGGCATGGATGGCTACACCTTC
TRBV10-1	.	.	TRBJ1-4	CASSESNRLGEKLFF	TGCGCCAGCAGTGAGTCAAACAGGTTGGGCGAAAAACTGTTTTTT
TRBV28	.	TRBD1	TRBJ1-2	CASSLGGTGGHNYGYTF	TGTGCCAGCAGTTTGGGGGGGACAGGGGGCCATAACTATGGCTACACCTTC
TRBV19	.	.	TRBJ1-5	CASSHRDTTNQPQHF	TGTGCCAGTAGTCACCGGGACACCACTAATCAACCCCAGCATTTT
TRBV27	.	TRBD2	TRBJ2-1	CASSPPGLAGGLSYNEQFF	TGTGCCAGCAGTCCACCGGGACTAGCGGGAGGACTATCCTACAATGAGCAGTTCTTC
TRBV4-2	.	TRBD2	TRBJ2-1	CASSLQLAGNYNEQFF	TGTGCCAGCAGCCTTCAGCTAGCGGGAAACTACAATGAGCAGTTCTTC
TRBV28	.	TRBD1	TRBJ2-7	CASSWTGSGEQYF	TGTGCCAGCAGTTGGACAGGGTCGGGCGAGCAGTACTTC
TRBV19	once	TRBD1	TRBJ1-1	CASSTHQGALNTEAFF	TGTGCCAGTAGTACGCACCAGGGGGCCCTCAACACTGAAGCTTTCTTT
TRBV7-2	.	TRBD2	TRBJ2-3	CASSPPRGGMSDTQYF	TGTGCCAGCAGCCCTCCCCGGGGGGGCATGTCAGATACGCAGTATTTT
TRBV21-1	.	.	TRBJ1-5	CASSKVGGNGQPQHF	TGTGCCAGCAGCAAAGTGGGAGGGAATGGCCAGCCCCAGCATTTT
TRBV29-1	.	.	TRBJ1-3	CSVILPVDSYSGNTIYF	TGCAGCGTCATTCTACCCGTGGACAGCTACTCTGGAAACACCATATATTTT
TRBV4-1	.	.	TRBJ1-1	CASSHHRDRTEAFF	TGCGCCAGCAGCCACCACAGGGATCGGACTGAAGCTTTCTTT
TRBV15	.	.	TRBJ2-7	CATSRTIYEQYF	TGTGCCACCAGCAGAACTATATACGAGCAGTACTTC
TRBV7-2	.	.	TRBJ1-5	CASSLSLGSPLRNQPQHF	TGTGCCAGCAGCTTAAGTTTGGGGAGCCCCCTCCGTAATCAGCCCCAGCATTTT
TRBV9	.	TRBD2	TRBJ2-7	CASSPRGGSSEQYF	TGTGCCAGCAGCCCCCGGGGGGGCTCGAGCGAGCAGTACTTC
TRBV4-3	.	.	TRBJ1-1	CASSQNHSSATEAFF	TGCGCCAGCAGCCAAAATCACAGTTCGGCCACTGAAGCTTTCTTT
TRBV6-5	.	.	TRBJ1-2	CASSYSGRGSPFYTF	TGTGCCAGCAGTTACTCAGGTCGGGGGTCACCTTTCTACACCTTC
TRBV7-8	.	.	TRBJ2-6	CASSLTSVSGANVLTF	TGTGCCAGCAGCTTAACCTCGGTCTCTGGGGCCAACGTCCTGACTTTC
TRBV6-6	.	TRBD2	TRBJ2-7	CASRPLLAGDGYEQYF	TGTGCCAGCAGACCACTCCTAGCGGGAGATGGCTACGAGCAGTACTTC
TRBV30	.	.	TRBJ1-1	CAWSDGLPNTEAFF	TGTGCCTGGAGTGACGGACTCCCGAACACTGAAGCTTTCTTT
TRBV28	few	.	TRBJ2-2	CASRGPGGGELFF	TGTGCCAGCAGGGGACCCGGGGGCGGGGAGCTGTTTTTT
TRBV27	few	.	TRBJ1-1	CASSPRGATEAFF	TGTGCCAGCAGTCCTAGGGGCGCGACTGAAGCTTTCTTT
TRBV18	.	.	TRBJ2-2	CASRVQGYTGELFF	TGTGCCAGCCGAGTCCAGGGATACACCGGGGAGCTGTTTTTT
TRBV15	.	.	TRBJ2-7	CATSRDPPVSYEQYF	TGTGCCACCAGCAGAGATCCACCAGTATCCTACGAGCAGTACTTC
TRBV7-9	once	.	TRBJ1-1	CASSYREGLSEAFF	TGTGCCAGCAGCTACAGGGAGGGGCTATCTGAAGCTTTCTTT
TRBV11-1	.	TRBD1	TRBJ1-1	CASSYLTGDREAFF	TGTGCCAGCAGCTATCTTACAGGGGACCGTGAAGCTTTCTTT
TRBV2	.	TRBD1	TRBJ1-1	CASSGRDRVEAFF	TGTGCCAGCAGTGGCCGGGACAGGGTAGAAGCTTTCTTT
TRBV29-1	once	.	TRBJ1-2	CSVDNHGYTF	TGCAGCGTTGATAATCATGGCTACACCTTC